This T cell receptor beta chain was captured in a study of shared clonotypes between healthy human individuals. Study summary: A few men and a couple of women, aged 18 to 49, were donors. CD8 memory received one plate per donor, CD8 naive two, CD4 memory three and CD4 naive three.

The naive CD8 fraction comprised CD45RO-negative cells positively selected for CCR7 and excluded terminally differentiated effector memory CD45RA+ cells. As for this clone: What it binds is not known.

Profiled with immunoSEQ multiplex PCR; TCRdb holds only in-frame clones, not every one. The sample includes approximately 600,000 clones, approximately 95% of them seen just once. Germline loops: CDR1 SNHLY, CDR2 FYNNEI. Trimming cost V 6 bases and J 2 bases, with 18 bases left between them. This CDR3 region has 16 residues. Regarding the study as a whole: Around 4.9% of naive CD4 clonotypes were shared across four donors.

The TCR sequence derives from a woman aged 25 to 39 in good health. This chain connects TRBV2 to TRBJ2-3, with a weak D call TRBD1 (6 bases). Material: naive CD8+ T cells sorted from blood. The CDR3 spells CASRPWTDPSTDTQYF. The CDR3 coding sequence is TGTGCCAGCAGACCCTGGACAGACCCGTCCACAGATACGCAGTATTTT.